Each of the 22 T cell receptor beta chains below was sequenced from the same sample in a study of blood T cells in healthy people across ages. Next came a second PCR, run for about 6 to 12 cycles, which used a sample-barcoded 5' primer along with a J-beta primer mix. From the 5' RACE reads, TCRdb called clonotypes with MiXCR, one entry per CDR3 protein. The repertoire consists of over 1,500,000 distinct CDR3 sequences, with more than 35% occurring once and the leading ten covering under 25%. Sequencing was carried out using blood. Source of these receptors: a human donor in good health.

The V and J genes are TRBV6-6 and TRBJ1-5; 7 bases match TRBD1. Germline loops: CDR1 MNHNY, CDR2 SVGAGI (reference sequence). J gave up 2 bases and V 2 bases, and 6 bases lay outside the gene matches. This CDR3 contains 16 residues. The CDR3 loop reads CASSYQGVSGNQPQHF. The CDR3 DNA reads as TGTGCCAGCAGTTACCAGGGGGTCAGTGGCAATCAGCCCCAGCATTTT.

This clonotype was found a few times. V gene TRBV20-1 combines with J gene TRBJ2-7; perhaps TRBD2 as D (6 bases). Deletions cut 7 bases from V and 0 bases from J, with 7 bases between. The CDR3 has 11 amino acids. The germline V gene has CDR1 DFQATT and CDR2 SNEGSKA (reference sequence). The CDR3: CSGLDSYEQYF. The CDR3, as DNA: TGCAGTGGACTAGACTCCTACGAGCAGTACTTC.

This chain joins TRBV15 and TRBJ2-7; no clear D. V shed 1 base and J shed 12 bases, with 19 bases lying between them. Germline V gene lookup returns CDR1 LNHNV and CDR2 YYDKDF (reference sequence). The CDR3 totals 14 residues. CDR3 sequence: CATSRGRDYETLYF. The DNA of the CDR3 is TGTGCCACCAGCAGAGGTCGAGATTACGAGACCCTGTACTTC. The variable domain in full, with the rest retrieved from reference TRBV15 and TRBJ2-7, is DAMVIQNPRYQVTQFGKPVTLSCSQTLNHNVMYWYQQKSSQAPKLLFHYYDKDFNNEADTPDNFQSRRPNTSFCFLDIRSPGLGDTAMYLCATSRGRDYETLYFGPGTRLTVT.

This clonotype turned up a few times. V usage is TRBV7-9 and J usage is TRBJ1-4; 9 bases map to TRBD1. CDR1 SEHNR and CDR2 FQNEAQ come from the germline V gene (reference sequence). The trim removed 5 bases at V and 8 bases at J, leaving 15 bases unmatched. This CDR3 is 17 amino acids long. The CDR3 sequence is CASSPRGGQGTEEKLFF. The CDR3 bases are TGTGCCAGCAGCCCTCGAGGGGGACAGGGAACAGAGGAAAAACTGTTTTTT.

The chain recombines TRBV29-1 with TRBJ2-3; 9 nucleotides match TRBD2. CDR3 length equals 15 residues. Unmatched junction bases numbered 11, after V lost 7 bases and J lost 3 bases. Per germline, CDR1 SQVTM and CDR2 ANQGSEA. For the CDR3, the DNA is TGCAGCGCGAGTGGGCGGGGGGGCACGACAGATACGCAGTATTTT. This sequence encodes CSASGRGGTTDTQYF.

CDR3 sequence reads: CSARDPRTGRNEQYF. CDR3 DNA: TGCAGTGCTAGAGATCCGAGGACAGGGAGGAACGAGCAGTACTTC. The J gene is TRBJ2-5, the V gene TRBV20-1; 8 bases are shared with TRBD1. The J call is in doubt because the DNA end fits TRBJ2-7 better. Germline assignment: CDR1 DFQATT and CDR2 SNEGSKA (reference sequence). The CDR3 is made up of 15 amino acids.

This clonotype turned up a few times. DNA of the CDR3: TGTGCCAGCAGATCCCCCAGGGCAGATACGCAGTATTTT. Protein: CASRSPRADTQYF. The chain is built from TRBV6-5 and TRBJ2-3, with D possibly TRBD1 on 5 matching bases. There are 13 residues in the CDR3. Between the trimmed V and J ends, which lost 6 bases and 4 bases, there was a span of 11 bases. Germline V gives CDR1 MNHEY, CDR2 SVGAGI.

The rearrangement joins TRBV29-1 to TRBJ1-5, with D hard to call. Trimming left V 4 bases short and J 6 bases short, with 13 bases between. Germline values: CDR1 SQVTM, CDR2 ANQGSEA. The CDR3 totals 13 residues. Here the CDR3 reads CSVVGSYGQPQHF. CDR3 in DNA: TGCAGCGTTGTAGGGTCCTATGGTCAGCCCCAGCATTTT.

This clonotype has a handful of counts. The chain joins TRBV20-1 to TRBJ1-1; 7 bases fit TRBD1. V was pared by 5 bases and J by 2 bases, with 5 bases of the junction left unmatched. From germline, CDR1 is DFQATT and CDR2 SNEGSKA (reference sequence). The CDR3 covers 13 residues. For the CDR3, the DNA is TGCAGTGCTTTACAGGGGCGCAACACTGAAGCTTTCTTT. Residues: CSALQGRNTEAFF.

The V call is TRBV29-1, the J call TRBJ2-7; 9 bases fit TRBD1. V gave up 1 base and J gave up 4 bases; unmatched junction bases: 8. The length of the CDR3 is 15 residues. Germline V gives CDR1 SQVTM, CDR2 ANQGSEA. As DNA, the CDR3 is TGCAGCGTTGAAGTTCCGGGACAGGGACCTTACGAGCAGTACTTC. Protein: CSVEVPGQGPYEQYF.

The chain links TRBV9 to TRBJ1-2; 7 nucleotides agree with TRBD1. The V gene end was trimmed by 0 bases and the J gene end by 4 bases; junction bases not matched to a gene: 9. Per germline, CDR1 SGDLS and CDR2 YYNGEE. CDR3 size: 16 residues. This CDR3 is CASSVEGRTGPYGYTF. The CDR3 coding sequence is TGTGCCAGCAGCGTAGAAGGGAGGACAGGTCCCTATGGCTACACCTTC.

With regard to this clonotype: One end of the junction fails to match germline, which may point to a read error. CDR3 sequence reads: CASSSQGAGEKRFF. CDR3 nucleotides: TGTGCCAGCAGCTCACAGGGGGCGGGTGAAAAACGGTTTTTT. This chain connects TRBV7-8 to TRBJ1-4; 9 bases map to TRBD1. This CDR3 has 14 residues. Germline V gene sequence: CDR1 SGHVS, CDR2 FQNEAQ.

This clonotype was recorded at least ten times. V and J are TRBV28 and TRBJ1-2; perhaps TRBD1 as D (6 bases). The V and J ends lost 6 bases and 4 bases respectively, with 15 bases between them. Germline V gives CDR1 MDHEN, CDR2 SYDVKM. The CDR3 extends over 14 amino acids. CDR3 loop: CASSPAGVGYGYTF. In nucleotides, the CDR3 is TGTGCCAGCAGCCCCGCAGGGGTCGGCTATGGCTACACCTTC.

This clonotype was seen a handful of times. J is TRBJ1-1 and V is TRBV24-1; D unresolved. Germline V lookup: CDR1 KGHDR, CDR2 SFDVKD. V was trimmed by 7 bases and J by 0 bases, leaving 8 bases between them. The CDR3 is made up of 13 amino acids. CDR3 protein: CATRAGMNTEAFF. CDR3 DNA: TGTGCCACCAGGGCCGGTATGAACACTGAAGCTTTCTTT.

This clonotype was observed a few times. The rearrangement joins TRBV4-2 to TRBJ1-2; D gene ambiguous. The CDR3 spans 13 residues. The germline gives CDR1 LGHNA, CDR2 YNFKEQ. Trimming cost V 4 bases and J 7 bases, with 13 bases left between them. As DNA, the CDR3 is TGTGCCAGCAGCCCCCTAATAATGAGTGGCTACACCTTC. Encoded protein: CASSPLIMSGYTF.

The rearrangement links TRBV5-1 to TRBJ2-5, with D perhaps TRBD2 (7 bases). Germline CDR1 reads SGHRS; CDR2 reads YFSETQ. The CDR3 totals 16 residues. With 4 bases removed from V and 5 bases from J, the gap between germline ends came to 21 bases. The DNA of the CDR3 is TGCGCCAGCAGCCGGGGGTCCGCGGGGGCCGAGGAGACCCAGTACTTC. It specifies CASSRGSAGAEETQYF.

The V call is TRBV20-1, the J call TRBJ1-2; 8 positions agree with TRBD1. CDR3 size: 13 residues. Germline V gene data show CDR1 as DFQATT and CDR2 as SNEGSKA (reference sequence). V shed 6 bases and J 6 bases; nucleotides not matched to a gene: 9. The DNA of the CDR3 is TGCAGTGCACCCTCCCTACAGGGGGATGGCTACACCTTC. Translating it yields CSAPSLQGDGYTF.

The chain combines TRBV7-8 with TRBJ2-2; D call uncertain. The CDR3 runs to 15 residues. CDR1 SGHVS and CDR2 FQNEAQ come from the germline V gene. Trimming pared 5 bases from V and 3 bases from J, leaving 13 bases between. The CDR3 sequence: CASSRRFGDTGELFF. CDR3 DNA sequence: TGTGCCAGCAGCCGACGATTTGGAGACACCGGGGAGCTGTTTTTT.

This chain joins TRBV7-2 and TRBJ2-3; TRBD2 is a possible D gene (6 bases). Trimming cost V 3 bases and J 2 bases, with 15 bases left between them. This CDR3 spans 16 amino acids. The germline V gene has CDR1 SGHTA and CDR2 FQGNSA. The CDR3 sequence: CASSFLPPGVTDTQYF. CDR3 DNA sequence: TGTGCCAGCAGCTTCCTGCCCCCGGGGGTCACAGATACGCAGTATTTT.

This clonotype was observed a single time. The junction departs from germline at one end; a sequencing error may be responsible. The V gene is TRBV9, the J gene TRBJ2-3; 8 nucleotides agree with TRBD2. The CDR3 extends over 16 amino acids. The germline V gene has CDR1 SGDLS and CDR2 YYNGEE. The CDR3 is CACSVDGGASTDTQYF. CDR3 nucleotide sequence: TGTGCCTGCAGCGTAGACGGGGGGGCTAGCACAGATACGCAGTATTTT. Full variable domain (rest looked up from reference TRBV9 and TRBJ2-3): DSGVTQTPKHLITATGQRVTLRCSPRSGDLSVYWYQQSLDQGLQFLIQYYNGEERAKGNILERFSAQQFPDLHSELNLSSLELGDSALYFCACSVDGGASTDTQYFGPGTRLTVL.

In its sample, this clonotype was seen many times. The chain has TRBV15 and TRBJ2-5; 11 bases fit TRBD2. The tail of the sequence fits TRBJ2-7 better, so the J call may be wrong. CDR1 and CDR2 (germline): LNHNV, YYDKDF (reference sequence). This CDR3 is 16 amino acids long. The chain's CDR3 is CATSRGQTSGDYEQYF. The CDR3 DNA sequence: TGTGCCACCAGCAGAGGCCAGACTAGCGGGGATTACGAGCAGTACTTC.

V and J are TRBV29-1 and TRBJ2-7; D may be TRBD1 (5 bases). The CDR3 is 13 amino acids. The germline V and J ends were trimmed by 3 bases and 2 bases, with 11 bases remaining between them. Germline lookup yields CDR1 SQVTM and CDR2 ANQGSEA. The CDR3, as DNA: TGCAGCGTTGAGGCAGGGCTAGCCTACGAGCAGTACTTC. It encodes CSVEAGLAYEQYF.